This passage covers 11 T cell receptor beta chains from one sample sequenced in a study of OX40 agonist ivuxolimab in advanced cancers. Clones were sequenced by immunoSEQ multiplex PCR, and TCRdb holds only the in-frame ones, with some missing. The top ten clones hold 1.6% of a sample with tens of thousands of clones, about 81% of them seen once. Sequencing was performed on CD4+ or CD8+ T cells sorted from blood, taken in a trial of the OX40 agonist ivuxolimab. The receptors here all came from an adult with an advanced solid tumor such as melanoma, head and neck, liver or kidney cancer.

The genes are TRBV7-2 and TRBJ2-7, with 11 positions matching TRBD2. The CDR3 totals 16 residues. Germline assignment: CDR1 SGHTA and CDR2 FQGNSA. Trimming took 4 bases from V and 0 from J; bases not matched to a gene: 5. This chain's CDR3 is CASSWGLAAYSYEQYF. CDR3 coding DNA: TGTGCCAGCAGCTGGGGACTAGCGGCATACTCCTACGAGCAGTACTTC.

This chain's CDR3 is CAVRGFESGTDTQYF. For the CDR3, the DNA is TGTGCCGTCCGGGGTTTTGAATCCGGCACAGATACGCAGTATTTT. This rearrangement joins TRBV10-3 to TRBJ2-3; D might be TRBD2 (5 bases). Germline V gives CDR1 ENHRY, CDR2 SYGVKD. This CDR3 contains 15 residues. Between the trimmed V and J ends, which lost 11 bases and 1 base, there was a span of 19 bases.

The rearrangement uses TRBV19 and TRBJ2-7; 8 bases line up with TRBD1. This CDR3 is 18 amino acids long. With V trimmed by 2 bases and J by 2 bases, 14 bases remained unmatched. Germline CDR1 LNHDA, CDR2 SQIVND (reference sequence). CDR3 nucleotide sequence: TGTGCCAGTAGTATACGAATCGATCCGGGACAGGCAACCTACGAGCAGTACTTC. Translation: CASSIRIDPGQATYEQYF.

Only a few counts were recorded for this clone. The chain carries TRBV18 and TRBJ1-3; D unclear. V shed 6 bases and J shed 2 bases, with 17 bases lying between them. CDR1 and CDR2 (germline): KGHSH, LQKENI. The CDR3 covers 16 residues. CDR3: CASSPELGSPGNTIYF. CDR3 in DNA: TGTGCCAGCTCTCCCGAGCTGGGGAGCCCTGGAAACACCATATATTTT.

This chain uses TRBV7-9 with TRBJ2-5; TRBD1 is a possible D gene (5 bases). There are 14 residues in the CDR3. Trimming left V 1 base short and J 4 bases short, with 10 bases between. The V gene's germline CDR1 is SEHNR and CDR2 FQNEAQ (reference sequence). CDR3 in DNA: TGTGCCAGCAGCTTAGAGGCGACAGTAGAGACCCAGTACTTC. Translation gives CASSLEATVETQYF.

V and J are TRBV4-3 and TRBJ2-1, with D tentatively TRBD1 (5 bases). The CDR3 is made up of 12 amino acids. Trimming took off 2 bases at V and 8 bases at J, with 7 bases between the two ends. Germline lookup yields CDR1 LGHNA and CDR2 YSLEER. CDR3 in DNA: TGCGCCAGCAGCCAACTAGGGGATGAGCAGTTCTTC. This sequence encodes CASSQLGDEQFF.

As regards this clone: One junction end does not reproduce the germline sequence, and a read error may be involved. This sequence joins TRBV29-1 and TRBJ2-3; 12 bases agree with TRBD2. From germline, CDR1 is SQVTM and CDR2 ANQGSEA. CDR3 length equals 16 residues. The CDR3 DNA reads as TGCAGCGTTGGGGAGACTAGCGGGAGAGGGGGAGATACGCGGTATTTT. Amino acids: CSVGETSGRGGDTRYF.

V is TRBV2 and J is TRBJ2-7, with 7 positions matching TRBD1. With V trimmed by 6 bases and J by 2 bases, 4 bases remained unmatched. Germline CDR1 and CDR2: SNHLY and FYNNEI. This CDR3 is built from 13 residues. The DNA for the CDR3 is TGTGCCAGCAGAAGGACAGGAACCTACGAGCAGTACTTC. Its protein product is CASRRTGTYEQYF.

V usage is TRBV19 and J usage is TRBJ1-5; 9 nucleotides line up with TRBD1. CDR3 size: 13 residues. Germline V gene data show CDR1 as LNHDA and CDR2 as SQIVND (reference sequence). The CDR3 here is CASKGQGGQPQHF. CDR3 DNA sequence: TGTGCATCCAAGGGACAGGGCGGACAGCCCCAGCATTTT.

This clone has just one count. The chain has TRBV2 and TRBJ1-5; D is possibly TRBD1 (5 bases). The V gene lost 6 bases and the J gene lost 0 bases, with 15 bases spanning the gap. The CDR3 runs to 16 residues. Germline V gene lookup returns CDR1 SNHLY and CDR2 FYNNEI. The DNA of the CDR3 is TGTGCCAGCAGCGTCGGGACGGACCTTAGCAATCAGCCCCAGCATTTT. The encoded protein is CASSVGTDLSNQPQHF.

This chain joins TRBV7-2 and TRBJ2-4; D is unresolved. Germline assignment: CDR1 SGHTA and CDR2 FQGNSA. Trimming cost V 0 bases and J 6 bases, with 9 bases left between them. CDR3 length equals 14 residues. The CDR3 sequence is CASSLAWAGNIQYF. The CDR3 DNA follows: TGTGCCAGCAGCTTAGCATGGGCAGGAAACATTCAGTACTTC.